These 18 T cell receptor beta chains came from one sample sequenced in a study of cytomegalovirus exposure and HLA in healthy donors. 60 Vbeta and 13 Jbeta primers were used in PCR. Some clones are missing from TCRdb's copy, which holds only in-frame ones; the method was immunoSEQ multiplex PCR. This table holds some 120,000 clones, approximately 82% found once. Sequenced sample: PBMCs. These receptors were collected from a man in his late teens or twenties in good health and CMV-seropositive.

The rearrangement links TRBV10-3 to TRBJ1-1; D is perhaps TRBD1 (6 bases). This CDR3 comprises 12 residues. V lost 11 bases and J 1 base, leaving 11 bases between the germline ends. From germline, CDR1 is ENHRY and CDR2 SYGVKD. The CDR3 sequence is CALGGPNTEAFF. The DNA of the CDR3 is TGTGCCCTAGGGGGTCCGAACACTGAAGCTTTCTTT.

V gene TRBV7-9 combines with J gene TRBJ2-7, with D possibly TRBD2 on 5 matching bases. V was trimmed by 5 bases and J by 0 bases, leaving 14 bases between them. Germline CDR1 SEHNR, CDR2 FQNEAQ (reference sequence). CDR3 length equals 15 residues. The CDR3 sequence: CASSVSAGSSYEQYF. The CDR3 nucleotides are TGTGCCAGCAGCGTCTCCGCTGGGAGCTCCTACGAGCAGTACTTC.

The CDR3 DNA follows: TGTGCCAGCAGCTCTCCGGTTGCGGACTATGGCTACACCTTC. Translating it yields CASSSPVADYGYTF. The chain combines TRBV11-2 with TRBJ1-2; unclear D gene. V lost 4 bases and J lost 3, with 12 bases in between. CDR3 length: 14 amino acids. Germline lookup yields CDR1 SGHAT and CDR2 FQNNGV.

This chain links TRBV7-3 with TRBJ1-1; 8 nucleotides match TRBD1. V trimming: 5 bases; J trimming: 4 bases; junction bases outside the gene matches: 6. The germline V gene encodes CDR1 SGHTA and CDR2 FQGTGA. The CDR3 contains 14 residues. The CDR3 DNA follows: TGTGCCAGCAGCCCTGGACAGGGTTCCACTGAAGCTTTCTTT. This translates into CASSPGQGSTEAFF.

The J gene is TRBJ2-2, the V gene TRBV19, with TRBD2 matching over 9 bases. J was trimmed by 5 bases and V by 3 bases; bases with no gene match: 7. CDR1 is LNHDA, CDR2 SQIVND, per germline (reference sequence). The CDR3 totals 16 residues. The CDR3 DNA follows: TGTGCCAGTAGTATCGGGGTAGCGGGGGTTACCGGGGAGCTGTTTTTT. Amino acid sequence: CASSIGVAGVTGELFF.

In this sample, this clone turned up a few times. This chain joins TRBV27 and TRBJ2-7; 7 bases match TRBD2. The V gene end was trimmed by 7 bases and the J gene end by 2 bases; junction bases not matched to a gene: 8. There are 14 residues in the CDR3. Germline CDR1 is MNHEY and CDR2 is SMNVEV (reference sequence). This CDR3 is CASIRTSGTYEQYF. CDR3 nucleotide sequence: TGTGCCAGCATCCGGACTAGTGGGACCTACGAGCAGTACTTC.

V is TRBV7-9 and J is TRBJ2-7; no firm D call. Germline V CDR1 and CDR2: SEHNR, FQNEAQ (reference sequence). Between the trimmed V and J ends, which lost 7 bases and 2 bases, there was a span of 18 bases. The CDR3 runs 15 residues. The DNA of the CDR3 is TGTGCCAGCACCCTTGACACCTACCCTACCTACGAGCAGTACTTC. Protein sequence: CASTLDTYPTYEQYF.

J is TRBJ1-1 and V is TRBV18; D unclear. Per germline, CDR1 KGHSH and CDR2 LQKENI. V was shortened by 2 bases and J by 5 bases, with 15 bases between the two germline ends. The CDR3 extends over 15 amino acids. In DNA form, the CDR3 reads TGTGCCAGCTCACCAGACGCGGGAAAGGGAACTGAAGCTTTCTTT. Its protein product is CASSPDAGKGTEAFF.

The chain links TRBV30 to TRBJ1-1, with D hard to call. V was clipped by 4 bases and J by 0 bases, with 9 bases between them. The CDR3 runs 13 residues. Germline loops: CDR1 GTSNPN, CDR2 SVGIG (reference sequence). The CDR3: CAWIGGMNTEAFF. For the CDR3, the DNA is TGTGCCTGGATCGGCGGGATGAACACTGAAGCTTTCTTT.

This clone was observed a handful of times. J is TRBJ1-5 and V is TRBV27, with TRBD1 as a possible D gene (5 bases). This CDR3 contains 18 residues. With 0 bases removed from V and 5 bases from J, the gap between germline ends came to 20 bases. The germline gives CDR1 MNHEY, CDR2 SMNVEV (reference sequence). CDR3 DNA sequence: TGTGCCAGCAGTTTATCTCTGTCGGTCAGGGCGGGGGATCAGCCCCAGCATTTT. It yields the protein CASSLSLSVRAGDQPQHF.

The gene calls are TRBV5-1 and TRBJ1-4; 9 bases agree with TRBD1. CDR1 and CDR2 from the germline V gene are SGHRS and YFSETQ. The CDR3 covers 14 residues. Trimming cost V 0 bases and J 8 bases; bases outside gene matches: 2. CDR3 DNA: TGCGCCAGCAGCTTGGCCGGGACAGGGGAAAAACTGTTTTTT. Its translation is CASSLAGTGEKLFF. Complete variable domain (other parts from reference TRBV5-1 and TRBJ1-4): KAGVTQTPRYLIKTRGQQVTLSCSPISGHRSVSWYQQTPGQGLQFLFEYFSETQRNKGNFPGRFSGRQFSNSRSEMNVSTLELGDSALYLCASSLAGTGEKLFFGSGTQLSVL.

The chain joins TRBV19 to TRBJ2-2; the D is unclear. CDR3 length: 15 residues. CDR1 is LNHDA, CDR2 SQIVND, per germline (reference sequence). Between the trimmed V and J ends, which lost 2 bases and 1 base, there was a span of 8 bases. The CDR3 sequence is CASSISSQNTGELFF. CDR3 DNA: TGTGCCAGTAGTATAAGTAGCCAGAACACCGGGGAGCTGTTTTTT.

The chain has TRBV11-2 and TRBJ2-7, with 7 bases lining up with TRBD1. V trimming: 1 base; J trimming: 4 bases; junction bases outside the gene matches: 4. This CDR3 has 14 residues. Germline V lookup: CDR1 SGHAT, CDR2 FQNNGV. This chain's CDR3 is CASSLVGTEYEQYF. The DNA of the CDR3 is TGTGCCAGCAGCTTAGTCGGGACAGAGTACGAGCAGTACTTC.

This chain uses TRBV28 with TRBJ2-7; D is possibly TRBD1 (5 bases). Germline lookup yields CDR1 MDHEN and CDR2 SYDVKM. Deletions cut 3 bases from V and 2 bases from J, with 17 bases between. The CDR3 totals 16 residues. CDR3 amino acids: CASSFSIRDRTYEQYF. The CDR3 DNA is TGTGCCAGCAGTTTTTCCATCAGGGATCGGACCTACGAGCAGTACTTC. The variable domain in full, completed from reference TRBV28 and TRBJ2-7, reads DVKVTQSSRYLVKRTGEKVFLECVQDMDHENMFWYRQDPGLGLRLIYFSYDVKMKEKGDIPEGYSVSREKKERFSLILESASTNQTSMYLCASSFSIRDRTYEQYFGPGTRLTVT.

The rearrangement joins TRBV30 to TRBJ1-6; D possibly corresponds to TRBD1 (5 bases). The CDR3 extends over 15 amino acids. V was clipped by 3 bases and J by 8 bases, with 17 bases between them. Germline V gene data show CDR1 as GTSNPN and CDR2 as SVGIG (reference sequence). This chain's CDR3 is CAWRSQGGIDSPLHF. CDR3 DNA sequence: TGTGCCTGGAGGTCCCAGGGCGGAATTGATTCACCCCTCCACTTT.

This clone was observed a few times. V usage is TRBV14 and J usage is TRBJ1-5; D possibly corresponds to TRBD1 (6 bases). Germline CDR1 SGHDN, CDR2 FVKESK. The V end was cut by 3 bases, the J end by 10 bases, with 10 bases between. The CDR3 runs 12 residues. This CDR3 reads CASSHRGGPQHF. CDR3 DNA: TGTGCCAGCAGCCATAGGGGGGGACCCCAGCATTTT.

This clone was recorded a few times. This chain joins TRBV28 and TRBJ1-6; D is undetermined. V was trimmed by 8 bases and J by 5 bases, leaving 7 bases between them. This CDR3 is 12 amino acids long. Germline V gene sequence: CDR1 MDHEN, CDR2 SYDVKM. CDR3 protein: CASWQNNSPLHF. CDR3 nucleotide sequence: TGTGCCAGCTGGCAGAATAATTCACCCCTCCACTTT.

Here the CDR3 reads CASSQSGRTSENTIYF. The CDR3, as DNA: TGCGCCAGCAGCCAATCGGGCCGGACATCGGAGAACACCATATATTTT. The gene calls are TRBV4-1 and TRBJ1-3; perhaps TRBD1 as D (5 bases). V was clipped by 2 bases and J by 7 bases, with 18 bases between them. The germline gives CDR1 MGHRA, CDR2 YSYEKL. This CDR3 has 16 residues.